This T cell receptor beta chain was observed in a study of spatial heterogeneity in lung cancer. The wider study: There were consistently more beta-chain sequences detected than alpha-chain sequences. More than eight raw reads, on average, carried each unique TCR and UMI combination. Whole-study findings and limits: Tumor mutation counts were tracked by expanded intratumoral alpha and beta TCR counts.

The germline gives CDR1 MNHEY, CDR2 SVGEGT. The CDR3 runs 15 residues. The V end was cut by 6 bases, the J end by 0 bases, with 15 bases between. Specified time point: sample taken at primary tumor resection. TCRdb reprocessed the 5' RACE reads with MiXCR, giving one entry per CDR3 protein. The table has fewer than 11,000 distinct CDR3 sequences, roughly 12% seen once. This clonotype was observed at least ten times. Its antigen is undetermined. The size of this beta chain means little, since it is a stray read in a library made for alpha chains. The rearrangement joins TRBV6-2 or TRBV6-3 to TRBJ2-7; perhaps TRBD2 as D (5 bases). Sample: lung tumor tissue, taken at surgery. The receptor was isolated from a male donor with early-stage non-small cell lung cancer. CDR3: CASRHLDSVSYEQYF. The CDR3 DNA follows: TGTGCCAGCAGACATCTGGACTCGGTCTCCTACGAGCAGTACTTC.